This T cell receptor beta chain came from a study of T cells in Graves' hyperthyroidism and ophthalmopathy. This clonotype occurred many times. CDR3 length equals 13 residues. Germline V lookup: CDR1 SGHRS, CDR2 YFSETQ. The V gene end was trimmed by 2 bases and the J gene end by 5 bases; junction bases not matched to a gene: 2. In patients aged 18 to 65, hyperthyroidism was newly diagnosed, with duration under 2 months. RNA transcripts gave rise to amplified TCR beta CDR3 regions. Using the HTBI primer set, a first-round RT-PCR was run on the TCR CDR3. TCRdb analysed the multiplex PCR reads with MiXCR anew, one entry per CDR3 protein. This sample carries around 580,000 distinct CDR3 sequences, 40% to 55% of them seen once, and the ten largest clones take approximately 8.4%.

Sequenced material: peripheral blood or thyroid tissue (not recorded which). The V gene is TRBV5-1, the J gene TRBJ2-5; 8 positions match TRBD2. This receptor was obtained from a woman aged 18 to 35 with Graves' hyperthyroidism. The CDR3 loop reads CASSFGGGETQYF. The CDR3 DNA sequence: TGCGCCAGCAGCTTCGGGGGGGGCGAGACCCAGTACTTC.